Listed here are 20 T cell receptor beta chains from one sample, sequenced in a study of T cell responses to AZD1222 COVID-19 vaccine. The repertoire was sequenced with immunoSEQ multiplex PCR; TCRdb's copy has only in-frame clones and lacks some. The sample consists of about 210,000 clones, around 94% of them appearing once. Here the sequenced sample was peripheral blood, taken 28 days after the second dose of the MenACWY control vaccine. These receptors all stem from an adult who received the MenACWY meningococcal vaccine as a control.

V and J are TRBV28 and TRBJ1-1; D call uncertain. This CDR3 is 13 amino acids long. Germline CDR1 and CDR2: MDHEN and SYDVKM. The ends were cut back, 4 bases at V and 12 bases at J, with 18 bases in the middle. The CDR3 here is CASSSNAGHRTFF. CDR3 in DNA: TGTGCCAGCAGTTCCAACGCGGGCCACCGGACTTTCTTT.

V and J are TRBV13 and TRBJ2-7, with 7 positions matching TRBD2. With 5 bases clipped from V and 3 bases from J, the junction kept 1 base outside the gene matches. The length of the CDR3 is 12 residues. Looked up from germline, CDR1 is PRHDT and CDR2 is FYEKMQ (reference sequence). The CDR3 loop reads CASSERGYEQYF. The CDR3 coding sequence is TGTGCCAGCAGCGAGCGGGGCTACGAGCAGTACTTC.

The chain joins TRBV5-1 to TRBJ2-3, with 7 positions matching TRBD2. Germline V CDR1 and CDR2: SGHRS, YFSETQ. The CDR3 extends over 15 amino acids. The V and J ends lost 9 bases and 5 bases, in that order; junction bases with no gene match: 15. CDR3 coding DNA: TGCGCCACCTCCTCTACTAGCGACTCGGGAGATACGCAGTATTTT. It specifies CATSSTSDSGDTQYF.

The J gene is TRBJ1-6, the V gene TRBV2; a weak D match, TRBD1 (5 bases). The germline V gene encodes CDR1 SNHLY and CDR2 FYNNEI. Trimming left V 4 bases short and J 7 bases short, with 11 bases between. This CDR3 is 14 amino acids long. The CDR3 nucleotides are TGTGCCAGCAGTGTTTCAGGGCGAAATTCACCCCTCCACTTT. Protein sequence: CASSVSGRNSPLHF.

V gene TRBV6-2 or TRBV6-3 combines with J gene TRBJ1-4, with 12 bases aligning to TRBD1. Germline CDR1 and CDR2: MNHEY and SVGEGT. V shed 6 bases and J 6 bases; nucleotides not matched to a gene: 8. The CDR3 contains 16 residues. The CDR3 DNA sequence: TGTGCCAGCAGCCCATCGGGACAGGGGGCGTATGAAAAACTGTTTTTT. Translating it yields CASSPSGQGAYEKLFF.

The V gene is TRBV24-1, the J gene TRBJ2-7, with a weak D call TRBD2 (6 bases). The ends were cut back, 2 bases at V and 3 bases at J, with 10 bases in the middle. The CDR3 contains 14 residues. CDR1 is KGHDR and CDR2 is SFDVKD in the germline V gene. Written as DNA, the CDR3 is TGTGCCACCAGTGATTCTGGGGGGAGCTACGAGCAGTACTTC. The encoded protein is CATSDSGGSYEQYF.

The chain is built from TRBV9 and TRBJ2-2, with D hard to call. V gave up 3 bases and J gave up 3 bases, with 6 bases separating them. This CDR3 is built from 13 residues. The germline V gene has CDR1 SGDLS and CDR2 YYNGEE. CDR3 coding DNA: TGTGCCAGCAGCGGACCCGACACCGGGGAGCTGTTTTTT. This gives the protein CASSGPDTGELFF.

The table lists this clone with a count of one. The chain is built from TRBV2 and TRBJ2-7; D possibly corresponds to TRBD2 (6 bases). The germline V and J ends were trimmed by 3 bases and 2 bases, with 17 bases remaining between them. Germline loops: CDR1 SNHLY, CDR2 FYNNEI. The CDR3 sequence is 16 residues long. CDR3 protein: CASSEVGWDSPYEQYF. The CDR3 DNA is TGTGCCAGCAGTGAGGTGGGTTGGGACTCGCCCTACGAGCAGTACTTC. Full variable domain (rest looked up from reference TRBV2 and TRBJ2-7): EPEVTQTPSHQVTQMGQEVILRCVPISNHLYFYWYRQILGQKVEFLVSFYNNEISEKSEIFDDQFSVERPDGSNFTLKIRSTKLEDSAMYFCASSEVGWDSPYEQYFGPGTRLTVT.

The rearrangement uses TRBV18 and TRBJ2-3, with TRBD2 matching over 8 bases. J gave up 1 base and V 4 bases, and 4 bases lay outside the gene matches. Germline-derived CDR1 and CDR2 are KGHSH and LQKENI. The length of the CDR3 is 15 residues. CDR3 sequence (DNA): TGTGCCAGCTCACAGACTAGCGTGGGCACAGATACGCAGTATTTT. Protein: CASSQTSVGTDTQYF.

CDR3 nucleotide sequence: TGCAGTGCTAGTACGGCAGTCTTTATGAGCTCCTATAATTCACCCCTCCACTTT. It specifies CSASTAVFMSSYNSPLHF. The chain joins TRBV20-1 to TRBJ1-6; D remains ambiguous. The CDR3 totals 18 residues. Germline values: CDR1 DFQATT, CDR2 SNEGSKA (reference sequence). V dropped 3 bases and J dropped 0 bases, with 18 bases sitting between them.

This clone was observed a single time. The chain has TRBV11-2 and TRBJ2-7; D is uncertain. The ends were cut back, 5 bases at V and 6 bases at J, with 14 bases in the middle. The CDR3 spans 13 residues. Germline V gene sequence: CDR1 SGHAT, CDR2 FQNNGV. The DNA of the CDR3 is TGTGCCAGCAGCCCTCCGGGCAAGTCCGAGCAGTACTTC. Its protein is CASSPPGKSEQYF.

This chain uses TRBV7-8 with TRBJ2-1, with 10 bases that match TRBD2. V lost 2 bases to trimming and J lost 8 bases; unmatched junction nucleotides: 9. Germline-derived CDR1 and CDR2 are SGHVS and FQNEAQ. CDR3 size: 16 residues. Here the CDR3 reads CASSLWRASGGDEQFF. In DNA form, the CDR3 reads TGTGCCAGCAGCTTATGGAGGGCTAGCGGGGGTGATGAGCAGTTCTTC.

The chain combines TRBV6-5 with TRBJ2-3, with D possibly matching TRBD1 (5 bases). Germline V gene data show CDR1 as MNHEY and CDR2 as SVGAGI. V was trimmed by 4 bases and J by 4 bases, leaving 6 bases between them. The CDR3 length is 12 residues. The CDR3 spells CASSSQADTQYF. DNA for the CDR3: TGTGCCAGCAGTTCACAGGCAGATACGCAGTATTTT.

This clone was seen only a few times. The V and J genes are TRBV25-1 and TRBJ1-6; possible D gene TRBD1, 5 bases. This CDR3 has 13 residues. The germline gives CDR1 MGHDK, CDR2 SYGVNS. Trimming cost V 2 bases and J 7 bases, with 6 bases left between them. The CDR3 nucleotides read TGTGCCAGCAGTGAACGACAGAATTCACCCCTCCACTTT. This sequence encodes CASSERQNSPLHF.

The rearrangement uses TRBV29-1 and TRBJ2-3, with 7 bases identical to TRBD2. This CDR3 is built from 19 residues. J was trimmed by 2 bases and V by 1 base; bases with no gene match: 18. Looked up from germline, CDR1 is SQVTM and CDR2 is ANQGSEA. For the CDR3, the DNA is TGCAGCGTTGAAGTGGTTGCGGGAGAGGCGGTCCGGCACACAGATACGCAGTATTTT. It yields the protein CSVEVVAGEAVRHTDTQYF.

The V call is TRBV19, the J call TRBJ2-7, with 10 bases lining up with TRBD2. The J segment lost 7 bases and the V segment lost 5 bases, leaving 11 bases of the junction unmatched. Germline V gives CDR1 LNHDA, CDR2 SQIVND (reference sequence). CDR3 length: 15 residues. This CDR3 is CASSASSGSSLEQYF. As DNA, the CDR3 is TGTGCCAGTAGTGCATCTAGCGGGAGCTCTCTTGAGCAGTACTTC.

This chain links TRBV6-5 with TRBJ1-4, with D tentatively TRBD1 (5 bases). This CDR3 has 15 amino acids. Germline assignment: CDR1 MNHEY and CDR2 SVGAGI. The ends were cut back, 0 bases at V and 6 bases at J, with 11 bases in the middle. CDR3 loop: CASSYSGTSDEKLFF. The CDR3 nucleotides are TGTGCCAGCAGTTACTCCGGGACGAGTGATGAAAAACTGTTTTTT.

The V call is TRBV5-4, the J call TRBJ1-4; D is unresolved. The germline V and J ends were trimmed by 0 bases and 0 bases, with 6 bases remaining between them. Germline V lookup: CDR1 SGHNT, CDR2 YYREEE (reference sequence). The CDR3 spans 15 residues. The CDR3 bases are TGTGCCAGCAGCTTGGGGCGGGCAACTAATGAAAAACTGTTTTTT. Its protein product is CASSLGRATNEKLFF.

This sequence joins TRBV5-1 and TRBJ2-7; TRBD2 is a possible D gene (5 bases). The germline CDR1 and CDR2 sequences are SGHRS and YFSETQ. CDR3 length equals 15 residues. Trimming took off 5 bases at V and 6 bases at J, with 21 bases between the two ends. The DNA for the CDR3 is TGCGCCAGCAGTGTACCAGAGGGTGGTTATGCCGAGCAGTACTTC. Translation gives CASSVPEGGYAEQYF.

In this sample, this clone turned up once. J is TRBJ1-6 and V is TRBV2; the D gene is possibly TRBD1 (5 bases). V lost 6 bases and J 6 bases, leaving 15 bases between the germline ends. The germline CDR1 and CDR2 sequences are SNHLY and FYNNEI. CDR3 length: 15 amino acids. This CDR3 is CASRRETVGNSPLHF. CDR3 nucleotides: TGTGCCAGCAGGAGGGAGACAGTTGGTAATTCACCCCTCCACTTT. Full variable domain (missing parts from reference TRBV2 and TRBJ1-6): EPEVTQTPSHQVTQMGQEVILRCVPISNHLYFYWYRQILGQKVEFLVSFYNNEISEKSEIFDDQFSVERPDGSNFTLKIRSTKLEDSAMYFCASRRETVGNSPLHFGNGTRLTVT.